The present entry profiles one T cell receptor (beta chain) with its context. The data were obtained in a study of response to subunit inactivated influenza vaccine. The CDR3 is made up of 14 amino acids. Deletions cut 0 bases from V and 10 bases from J, with 13 bases between. Germline V gene data show CDR1 as DFQATT and CDR2 as SNEGSKA (reference sequence). One entry per CDR3 protein, called by TCRdb with MiXCR from the RT-PCR reads. The table records about 780,000 distinct CDR3 sequences, 15% to 20% of them present only once. J is TRBJ1-6 and V is TRBV20-1; perhaps TRBD1 as D (6 bases). The sequencing here drew on PBMCs from blood, taken 4 to 6 days after vaccination. This receptor was identified in a man aged 50-60 years who received an inactivated influenza vaccine. CDR3 nucleotide sequence: TGCAGTGCTAGAGATGGCAGGGGACTGTCACCCCTCCACTTT. This codes for CSARDGRGLSPLHF.